The T cell receptor (beta chain) described here comes from a study of early T cells in non-severe SARS-CoV-2 infection. Study as a whole: Sequencing of unsorted whole blood was done on bulk RNA, leaving chains unpaired. General observations from the study: There was a bias toward anti-spike CD8 responses in VDJdb matching, which missed private and CD4 specificities.

cDNA molecules, individually, were tagged with unique molecular identifiers. Via MiXCR, TCRdb re-called the 5' RACE reads, giving one row per CDR3 protein. The table records roughly 53,000 distinct CDR3 sequences, around 12% of them present only once. Trimming removed 5 bases at V and 1 base at J, with 13 bases between. The CDR3 has 15 residues. In germline, CDR1 is SGHNT, CDR2 YENEEA. This clonotype has at least ten counts. The target antigen is unknown. This specimen was whole blood, taken at baseline. This chain joins TRBV11-3 and TRBJ2-3; maybe TRBD1 (6 bases). This sequence was found in an adult who was a healthcare worker with PCR-confirmed SARS-CoV-2 infection or an uninfected control (not recorded which). The CDR3 sequence is CASSRDTRGTDTQYF. The CDR3 DNA sequence: TGTGCCAGCAGCCGGGACACTCGGGGCACAGATACGCAGTATTTT.